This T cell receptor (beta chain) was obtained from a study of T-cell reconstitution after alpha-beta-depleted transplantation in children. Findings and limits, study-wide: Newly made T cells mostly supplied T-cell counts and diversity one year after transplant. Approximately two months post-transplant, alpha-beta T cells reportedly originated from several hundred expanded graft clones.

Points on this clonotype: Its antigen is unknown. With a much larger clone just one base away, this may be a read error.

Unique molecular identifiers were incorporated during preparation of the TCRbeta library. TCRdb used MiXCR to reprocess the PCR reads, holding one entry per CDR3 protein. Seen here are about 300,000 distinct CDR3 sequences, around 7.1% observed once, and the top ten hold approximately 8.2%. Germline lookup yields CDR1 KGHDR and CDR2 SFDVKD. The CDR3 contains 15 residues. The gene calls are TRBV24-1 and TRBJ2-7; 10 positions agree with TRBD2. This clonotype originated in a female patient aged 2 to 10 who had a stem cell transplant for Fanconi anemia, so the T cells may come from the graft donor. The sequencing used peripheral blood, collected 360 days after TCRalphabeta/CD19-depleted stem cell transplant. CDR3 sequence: CAISDSGTSVHEQYF. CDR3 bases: TGTGCCATCAGTGATTCCGGGACTAGCGTTCACGAGCAGTACTTC.